Sequencing of this TCR beta chain was carried out in a study of T cells in narcolepsy. In the study overall: Healthy controls were enrolled alongside patients with narcolepsy type 1 or type 2.

Notes on the study in general: In some patient and control memory CD4+ samples, autoreactive clones were absent. Comparing one patient's CSF and blood CD4+ clonotypes highlighted HCRT- and TRIB2-specific autoreactive clonotypes.

As regards this clone: Its antigen remains unidentified.

V was pared by 7 bases and J by 6 bases, with 15 bases between. The germline V gene encodes CDR1 MNHNS and CDR2 SASEGT. This CDR3 region has 13 residues. Some clones are missing from TCRdb's copy, which holds only in-frame ones; the method was immunoSEQ multiplex PCR. The profile shows around 15,000 clones, approximately 83% of them singletons. This receptor was taken from a human donor in good health. This chain uses TRBV6-1 with TRBJ1-2; possible D gene TRBD1, 5 bases. Sequenced sample: memory (CD45RA-) CD4+ T cells from blood. The CDR3 sequence: CASKVSRGDGYTF. CDR3 sequence (DNA): TGTGCCAGCAAAGTCTCGCGAGGGGATGGCTACACCTTC.